One and the same sample provided the 16 T cell receptor beta chains below, sequenced in a study of T cell responses to AZD1222 COVID-19 vaccine. Profiling relied on immunoSEQ multiplex PCR, and the TCRdb table lists in-frame clones only, not all of them. The table records 55,000 to 70,000 clones, roughly nine tenths of them present only once. Sequenced here: peripheral blood, sampled 28 days after the second AZD1222 dose. Receptors were obtained from an adult who received the AZD1222 COVID-19 vaccine.

This clone is a singleton in its sample. The J gene is TRBJ1-4, the V gene TRBV3-1 (or the pseudogene TRBV3-2); D is unclear. This CDR3 spans 19 amino acids. CDR1 and CDR2 from the germline V gene are LGHDT and YNNKEL (reference sequence). The V gene lost 2 bases and the J gene lost 4 bases, with 23 bases spanning the gap. CDR3 sequence: CASSQSEGPGRNNNEKLFF. CDR3 nucleotides: TGTGCCAGCAGCCAATCTGAAGGACCCGGCCGTAACAATAATGAAAAACTGTTTTTT.

The V call is TRBV7-2, the J call TRBJ2-7; D may match TRBD1 or TRBD2 (5 bases each). CDR3 length: 15 residues. CDR1 is SGHTA and CDR2 is FQGNSA in the germline V gene. V was cut by 0 bases and J by 2 bases, with 11 bases left in between. CDR3 DNA: TGTGCCAGCAGCTTAGCGGGAGAGGGACCCTACGAGCAGTACTTC. This gives the protein CASSLAGEGPYEQYF.

The chain combines TRBV6-5 with TRBJ1-1, with a tentative D call TRBD1 (5 bases). This CDR3 region has 14 residues. CDR1 is MNHEY, CDR2 SVGAGI, per germline. The ends were cut back, 6 bases at V and 2 bases at J, with 13 bases in the middle. The CDR3 is CASRLTGQNTEAFF. Here the CDR3 DNA reads TGTGCCAGCAGGCTAACAGGACAAAACACTGAAGCTTTCTTT.

This chain links TRBV9 with TRBJ1-4, with no clear D. The CDR3 sequence is 14 residues long. The V gene lost 2 bases and the J gene lost 4 bases, with 9 bases spanning the gap. CDR1 SGDLS and CDR2 YYNGEE come from the germline V gene. The CDR3 DNA follows: TGTGCCAGCAGCGTTGGCAGAAATAATGAAAAACTGTTTTTT. Amino acid sequence: CASSVGRNNEKLFF. Variable domain in full (rest from reference TRBV9 and TRBJ1-4): DSGVTQTPKHLITATGQRVTLRCSPRSGDLSVYWYQQSLDQGLQFLIQYYNGEERAKGNILERFSAQQFPDLHSELNLSSLELGDSALYFCASSVGRNNEKLFFGSGTQLSVL.

This clone was recorded only once. The V gene is TRBV4-2, the J gene TRBJ1-5; 7 nucleotides agree with TRBD1. This CDR3 spans 16 amino acids. CDR1 LGHNA and CDR2 YNFKEQ come from the germline V gene. With 3 bases clipped from V and 7 bases from J, the junction kept 12 bases outside the gene matches. The CDR3 DNA reads as TGTGCCAGCAGCCAGGGAAACAGGGGATCGGGGCAGCCCCAGCATTTT. Translated: CASSQGNRGSGQPQHF.

The chain combines TRBV6-2 or TRBV6-3 with TRBJ1-6, with 10 positions matching TRBD1. CDR1 is MNHEY and CDR2 is SVGEGT in the germline V gene. V shed 6 bases and J 10 bases; nucleotides not matched to a gene: 9. The CDR3 length is 15 residues. The CDR3 region is CASSSAGTGVSPLHF. CDR3 sequence (DNA): TGTGCCAGCAGCTCCGCCGGGACAGGGGTCTCACCCCTCCACTTT.

This clone was observed a few times. For the CDR3, the DNA is TGTGCCAGTAGTAAGACTCCTGCAACTAATGAAAAACTGTTTTTT. Protein sequence: CASSKTPATNEKLFF. V is TRBV19 and J is TRBJ1-4; D ambiguous. The V end lost 4 bases, the J end lost 0 bases, and 9 bases lay between the germline ends. The CDR3 has 15 residues. The germline V gene encodes CDR1 LNHDA and CDR2 SQIVND (reference sequence).

This chain connects TRBV16 to TRBJ1-5; no firm D call. CDR1 is KGHSY and CDR2 is FQNENV in the germline V gene. The V end was cut by 4 bases, the J end by 2 bases, with 12 bases between. The length of the CDR3 is 15 residues. CDR3 in DNA: TGTGCCAGCAGCCGCTCCTCATTGGGCAATCAGCCCCAGCATTTT. It specifies CASSRSSLGNQPQHF.

The genes are TRBV10-1 and TRBJ1-4; 7 bases are a match to TRBD1. Unmatched junction bases numbered 3, after V lost 5 bases and J lost 6 bases. The CDR3 is 13 residues long. CDR1 WNHNN and CDR2 SYGVQD come from the germline V gene (reference sequence). The CDR3 is CASSTGQHEKLFF. In nucleotides, the CDR3 is TGCGCCAGCAGTACGGGACAGCATGAAAAACTGTTTTTT.

The chain recombines TRBV6-5 with TRBJ1-5; no clear D gene. Trimming took 3 bases from V and 0 from J, leaving 3 bases between them. CDR1 MNHEY and CDR2 SVGAGI come from the germline V gene. The CDR3 runs to 13 residues. The CDR3: CASSYNSNQPQHF. The CDR3 DNA follows: TGTGCCAGCAGTTATAATAGCAATCAGCCCCAGCATTTT.

The gene calls are TRBV11-3 and TRBJ2-7; the D gene is possibly TRBD1 (6 bases). This CDR3 has 14 amino acids. V lost 4 bases to trimming and J lost 5 bases, with 15 bases between them. Germline CDR1 SGHNT, CDR2 YENEEA. In DNA, the CDR3 is TGTGCCAGCAGCTCGGGGACACCAGGGGACGAGCAGTACTTC. Translation: CASSSGTPGDEQYF.

The chain is built from TRBV6-5 and TRBJ1-2; 8 bases align to TRBD1. CDR1 and CDR2 from the germline V gene are MNHEY and SVGAGI. The CDR3 totals 14 residues. After removal of 6 bases from V and 1 base from J, the junction contained 4 bases not matched to a gene. The CDR3 protein is CASRTTGVNYGYTF. The CDR3 DNA reads as TGTGCCAGCAGAACGACAGGGGTTAACTATGGCTACACCTTC.

The V and J genes are TRBV14 and TRBJ1-4; 9 bases are a match to TRBD1. Germline V gives CDR1 SGHDN, CDR2 FVKESK. This CDR3 spans 15 amino acids. The V and J ends lost 4 bases and 3 bases, in that order; junction bases with no gene match: 3. CDR3 in amino acids: CASSPDRGANEKLFF. The CDR3 nucleotides are TGTGCCAGCAGCCCCGACAGGGGGGCTAATGAAAAACTGTTTTTT.

The genes are TRBV3-1 (or the pseudogene TRBV3-2) and TRBJ1-6; D perhaps matches TRBD1 (5 bases). Trimming shortened V by 4 bases and J by 4 bases, and 11 bases separated the two germline ends. The CDR3 totals 15 residues. CDR1 is LGHDT and CDR2 is YNNKEL in the germline V gene (reference sequence). The CDR3 sequence is CASSLQTEYNSPLHF. The DNA for the CDR3 is TGTGCCAGCAGCCTACAGACAGAGTATAATTCACCCCTCCACTTT.

V and J are TRBV5-4 and TRBJ2-7, with TRBD1 matching 10 bases. The trim removed 4 bases at V and 0 bases at J, leaving 7 bases unmatched. This CDR3 is built from 16 residues. CDR1 and CDR2 from the germline V gene are SGHNT and YYREEE (reference sequence). CDR3 coding DNA: TGTGCCAGCAGCCGACAGGGGGCGGGGAGCTCCTACGAGCAGTACTTC. Translation gives CASSRQGAGSSYEQYF.

The chain is built from TRBV9 and TRBJ2-3; TRBD1 or TRBD2 may be the D gene (6 bases each). The length of the CDR3 is 14 residues. CDR1 is SGDLS, CDR2 YYNGEE, per germline. V lost 0 bases and J lost 2, with 7 bases in between. CDR3 residues: CASSVAGATDTQYF. CDR3 in DNA: TGTGCCAGCAGCGTAGCGGGGGCCACAGATACGCAGTATTTT.